Listed below are T cell receptor beta chains from one sample, sequenced in a study of blood T cell repertoires in COVID-19. The protocol was immunoSEQ multiplex PCR, while the TCRdb copy is restricted to in-frame clones and leaves out a portion. The sample lists around 200,000 clones, 70% to 80% occurring once. Sample: peripheral blood. All receptors derive from a woman in her fifties or sixties with acute or convalescent COVID-19. Each CDR3 is given with its conserved first and last residue. Each record gives: J gene, V gene, D gene, CDR3 protein, CDR3 DNA. A D gene is named only where the DNA matches it firmly.

>TRBJ1-1|TRBV19|-
CASRQLGNTEAFF
TGTGCCAGTCGACAGCTGGGGAACACTGAAGCTTTCTTT
>TRBJ1-1|TRBV6-6|TRBD1
CASLTYRGRAFF
TGTGCCAGCCTAACCTACAGGGGGAGAGCTTTCTTT
>TRBJ2-1|TRBV10-2|-
CATRGGINEQFF
TGCGCCACCAGGGGGGGAATCAATGAGCAGTTCTTC
>TRBJ2-1|TRBV29-1|-
CSVEVVNEQFF
TGCAGCGTTGAAGTAGTGAATGAGCAGTTCTTC
>TRBJ2-4|TRBV6-5|TRBD2
CASSYRLAGDNIQYF
TGTGCCAGCAGTTACCGACTAGCGGGAGATAACATTCAGTACTTC
>TRBJ1-5|TRBV5-8|-
CASSPLWSQPQHF
TGTGCCAGCAGCCCCCTTTGGAGTCAGCCCCAGCATTTT
>TRBJ1-5|TRBV4-1|-
CASSQEVTAFQQPQHF
TGCGCCAGCAGCCAAGAAGTGACAGCTTTTCAGCAGCCCCAGCATTTT
>TRBJ1-2|TRBV7-9|TRBD1
CASSTGTEYYGYTF
TGTGCCAGCAGCACCGGGACAGAATACTATGGCTACACCTTC
>TRBJ1-1|TRBV18|TRBD1
CASSHATGALNTEAFF
TGTGCCAGCTCCCACGCGACAGGGGCCCTAAACACTGAAGCTTTCTTT
>TRBJ1-6|TRBV6-5|-
CASSGGWSYNSPLHF
TGTGCCAGCAGCGGGGGTTGGTCCTATAATTCACCCCTCCACTTT
>TRBJ1-1|TRBV5-1|TRBD1
CASSYRQGGTNTEAFF
TGCGCCAGCAGTTACCGACAGGGGGGCACGAACACTGAAGCTTTCTTT
>TRBJ1-1|TRBV28|-
CASSLLGQGITEAFF
TGTGCCAGCAGTTTACTAGGGCAGGGGATCACTGAAGCTTTCTTT
>TRBJ2-1|TRBV18|TRBD2
CASSPGPVAGVNEQFF
TGTGCCAGCTCACCTGGGCCGGTGGCGGGGGTCAATGAGCAGTTCTTC
>TRBJ1-5|TRBV27|TRBD1
CASSRTGRGQPQHF
TGTGCCAGCAGTCGGACAGGGCGCGGTCAGCCCCAGCATTTT
>TRBJ2-1|TRBV4-1|-
CASSQEVGQTYNEQFF
TGCGCCAGCAGCCAAGAGGTAGGACAGACCTACAATGAGCAGTTCTTC
>TRBJ1-4|TRBV19|TRBD1
CASSNRGPEKLFF
TGTGCCAGTAGTAACAGGGGGCCTGAAAAACTGTTTTTT
>TRBJ1-4|TRBV4-1|-
CASSQDPRAREKLFF
TGCGCCAGCAGCCAAGATCCCAGGGCGAGGGAAAAACTGTTTTTT
>TRBJ1-6|TRBV10-2|-
CASSESGGGNNSPLHF
TGCGCCAGCAGTGAGTCGGGGGGTGGCAATAATTCACCCCTCCACTTT
>TRBJ2-1|TRBV5-1|-
CASSGPPWDEQFF
TGCGCCAGCAGCGGGCCACCGTGGGATGAGCAGTTCTTC
>TRBJ1-6|TRBV10-3|-
CAIRGGTSNSPLHF
TGTGCCATCAGAGGTGGGACATCTAATTCACCCCTCCACTTT
>TRBJ1-6|TRBV18|-
CASSPLRFGGQSSYNSPLHF
TGTGCCAGCTCACCCCTACGTTTCGGGGGGCAAAGCTCCTATAATTCACCCCTCCACTTT
>TRBJ2-7|TRBV27|TRBD1
CASGRGQGIYEQYF
TGTGCCAGCGGGCGGGGACAGGGTATCTACGAGCAGTACTTC
>TRBJ2-1|TRBV5-1|-
CASTLWGEKANEQFF
TGCGCCAGCACCCTATGGGGGGAAAAGGCCAATGAGCAGTTCTTC
>TRBJ1-2|TRBV2|-
CASTRSGQGYTF
TGTGCCAGCACCAGGTCAGGGCAAGGCTACACCTTC
>TRBJ1-4|TRBV5-4|-
CASSLGQGSVEKLFF
TGTGCCAGCAGCTTGGGGCAGGGTTCGGTTGAAAAACTGTTTTTT
>TRBJ2-4|TRBV6-2/TRBV6-3|TRBD2
CASSAPGRVNIQYF
TGTGCCAGCAGCGCCCCGGGGAGGGTGAACATTCAGTACTTC
>TRBJ1-2|TRBV4-3|-
CASSQDRVGYGYTF
TGCGCCAGCAGCCAAGACAGGGTCGGCTATGGCTACACCTTC
>TRBJ2-1|TRBV29-1|TRBD2
CSVGVLGLAGNEQFF
TGCAGCGTGGGCGTTTTGGGGCTAGCGGGAAATGAGCAGTTCTTC
>TRBJ2-7|TRBV28|TRBD2
CASSSLASGRAYEQYF
TGTGCCAGCAGTTCGTTGGCTAGCGGGAGGGCCTACGAGCAGTACTTC
>TRBJ1-5|TRBV6-5|-
CASRSGDPGQPQHF
TGTGCCAGCAGATCAGGGGACCCGGGGCAGCCCCAGCATTTT
>TRBJ2-2|TRBV7-2|TRBD2
CASSSLPGLAGDNTGELFF
TGTGCCAGCAGCTCACTTCCGGGGCTAGCGGGAGATAACACCGGGGAGCTGTTTTTT
>TRBJ1-6|TRBV27|-
CASSFRLYNSPLHF
TGTGCCAGCAGTTTTAGATTATATAATTCACCCCTCCACTTT
>TRBJ2-5|TRBV4-1|TRBD1
CASSRGRGQETQYF
TGCGCCAGCAGTCGGGGCAGGGGGCAGGAGACCCAGTACTTC
>TRBJ1-1|TRBV19|-
CATHEGNTEAFF
TGTGCCACCCACGAGGGTAACACTGAAGCTTTCTTT
>TRBJ2-6|TRBV27|TRBD1
CASSLFWTGVLSGANVLTF
TGTGCCAGCAGTTTATTCTGGACAGGGGTGCTCTCTGGGGCCAACGTCCTGACTTTC
>TRBJ2-7|TRBV10-2|TRBD1
CASLDRGRTEQYF
TGCGCCAGCTTAGACAGGGGGCGCACCGAGCAGTACTTC
>TRBJ2-3|TRBV27|TRBD2
CASSSGGRAADTQYF
TGTGCCAGCAGTTCGGGCGGGAGGGCCGCAGATACGCAGTATTTT
>TRBJ2-1|TRBV5-1|-
CASNTGTLSYNEQFF
TGCGCCAGCAATACAGGGACCCTCTCCTACAATGAGCAGTTCTTC
>TRBJ2-6|TRBV5-6|-
CASSLIAGANVLTF
TGTGCCAGCAGCTTGATCGCTGGGGCCAACGTCCTGACTTTC
>TRBJ2-1|TRBV24-1|TRBD1
CATSDPPQGVYNEQFF
TGTGCCACCAGTGATCCCCCACAGGGGGTGTACAATGAGCAGTTCTTC
>TRBJ2-7|TRBV6-5|TRBD1
CASSYSGTGVYEQYF
TGTGCCAGCAGTTACTCCGGGACAGGGGTCTACGAGCAGTACTTC
>TRBJ2-4|TRBV6-5|TRBD2
CASSRGGPLGYIQYF
TGTGCCAGCAGCCGGGGGGGACCGCTTGGATACATTCAGTACTTC
>TRBJ1-2|TRBV5-1|-
CASSTLDSYGYTF
TGCGCCAGCAGCACCCTAGACAGCTATGGCTACACCTTC
>TRBJ1-5|TRBV19|-
CASSIKGQGLNQPQHF
TGTGCCAGTAGTATTAAAGGGCAGGGGTTAAATCAGCCCCAGCATTTT
>TRBJ2-1|TRBV6-1|-
CASSEYRQEQFF
TGTGCCAGCAGTGAATACAGGCAAGAGCAGTTCTTC